A single T cell receptor beta chain is shown here with its context. No antigen is known for it. The input lacks base qualities; no much larger clone sits a single base away. This specimen comes from a study of blood T cell repertoires in COVID-19 (dated by TCRdb to 2018 to 2020). Turning to the overall study: The collaborator samples originated in the United States, Italy and Spain and spanned the acute and convalescent phases of COVID-19. Subjects who had been exposed to COVID-19, were actively infected with it, or had recovered from it provided the deeply sampled blood TCRbeta repertoires that made up the dataset. Where available, HLA class I and class II types were taken from metadata supplied by the sample provider and were not determined by assay-based typing. The material from the prospective study consisted of cDNA or gDNA derived from T cells, B-cell-depleted T cells, or PBMCs. Sample metadata almost always included a de-identified subject ID, COVID-19 status, age in years and sex. The repertoires were released in a freely available public database intended as a resource for research on the immune response to SARS-CoV-2. The samples were drawn from two sources: the first 160 participants of the ongoing ImmuneRACE study, and 1,200 or so subjects contributed by 6 global collaborators.

What the authors observed across the whole study: Clinical and demographic metadata were provided uncurated, with the amount varying by source and participant.

Enrolling through a virtual design, the prospective study's participants ranged in age from roughly 18 to 95 years and lived across 24 United States geographic areas. Cohort assignment in the prospective study relied on participant-reported clinical history from a screening survey and a study questionnaire. Each participant in the prospective study had whole blood, serum and a nasopharyngeal or oropharyngeal swab collected by mobile phlebotomists. Over a 2-month period, participants in the prospective study had the option of providing additional blood draws and questionnaires. Prospective study blood samples were shipped either frozen or at room temperature before DNA extraction. Reading from cysteine to phenylalanine, the CDR3 counts 13 amino acids. CDR3 DNA only is kept here, 39 bases in frame from base 1. V is reduced by 5 bases and J by 6 bases, leaving a spacing of 11 bases between them. The germline V gene encodes CDR1 SGHVS and CDR2 FNYEAQ.

The immunoSEQ Assay, a bias-controlled multiplex PCR, was used to amplify TCRbeta CDR3 regions from genomic DNA. The published analysis was carried out like this. The number of nucleated cells in each sample was estimated by amplification of reference gene primers within the assay. Sequence reads were collapsed and filtered to measure the absolute abundance of every unique TCRbeta CDR3 rearrangement. Productive Simpson clonality was computed per sample as the square root of Simpson's diversity index over productive rearrangements. Here the immuneACCESS table is served through TCRdb, limited to in-frame sequences with V and J called. Missing clones are a known gap in these copies; in checked studies unresolved V genes cover under half, and the rest lacks a known reason. The V and J calls and clone size are taken from that table; D and trimming were inferred from the DNA. For this sample the table gives roughly 220,000 clones, of which about nine tenths were detected only once. Of the sample, roughly 3.4% falls within the top ten clones.

Sequenced: PBMCs or T cells enriched from blood (not recorded which). Here the chain combines TRBV7-6 and TRBJ2-1; D gene: possibly TRBD2, on 6 matching bases. This sequence originates from a woman in her 40s with acute COVID-19. The CDR3 is CASSPAGSNEQFF. The DNA is TGTGCCAGCAGCCCGGCGGGATCCAATGAGCAGTTCTTC.